This TCR beta chain originates from a study of response to subunit inactivated influenza vaccine. Study-wide points: Each seasonal flu vaccination may recruit only limited new T cells, authors suggested.

This CDR3 has 15 amino acids. Unmatched junction bases numbered 5, after V lost 5 bases and J lost 3 bases. Germline CDR1 and CDR2: SEHNR and FQNEAQ (reference sequence). TCRdb processed the RT-PCR reads anew with MiXCR; each CDR3 protein has one entry. The table has 600,000 to 850,000 distinct CDR3 sequences, 12% to 15% seen once. This clonotype has only a few counts. What it recognizes is unknown. Sequenced material: PBMCs from blood, taken approximately 15 days before vaccination. The J gene is TRBJ2-1, the V gene TRBV7-9; 9 nucleotides line up with TRBD2. The sequence was obtained from a man aged 45-65 years who received an inactivated influenza vaccine. The CDR3 is CASSPGTSFYNEQFF. CDR3 DNA sequence: TGTGCCAGCAGCCCCGGGACTAGCTTCTACAATGAGCAGTTCTTC.